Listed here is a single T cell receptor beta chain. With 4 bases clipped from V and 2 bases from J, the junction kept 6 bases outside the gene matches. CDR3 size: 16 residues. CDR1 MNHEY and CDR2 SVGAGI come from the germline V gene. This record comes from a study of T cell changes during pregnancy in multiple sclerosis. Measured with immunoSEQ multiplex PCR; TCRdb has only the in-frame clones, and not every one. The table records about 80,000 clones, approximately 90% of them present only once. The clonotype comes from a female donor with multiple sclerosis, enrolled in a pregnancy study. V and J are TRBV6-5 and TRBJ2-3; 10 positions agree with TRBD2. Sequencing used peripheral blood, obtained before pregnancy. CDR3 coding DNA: TGTGCCAGCAGTTTTAGCGGGGGGCTCAACACAGATACGCAGTATTTT. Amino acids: CASSFSGGLNTDTQYF.